Listed below are T cell receptor beta chains from one sample, sequenced in a study of cytotoxic CD8 clonotypes in ibrutinib-treated CLL. Using immunoSEQ multiplex PCR, the repertoire was profiled, and TCRdb retains in-frame clones only, with some absent. The table has approximately 100,000 clones, under 70% seen once. The input for sequencing was PBMCs, taken after 24 months of ibrutinib treatment. All receptors come from a human donor with chronic lymphocytic leukemia. Both conserved end residues are part of each CDR3. The order of the fields is J gene, V gene, clone size, D gene, CDR3 DNA, CDR3 protein. A D gene is named only where the DNA matches it firmly. Rows give clone size only sometimes, using once, few, many, or a class for an expanded clone.

TRBJ2-2,TRBV5-1,once,-,TGCGCCAGCGAGTGGCTCGCGAACACCGGGGAGCTGTTTTTT,CASEWLANTGELFF
TRBJ2-1,TRBV6-4,few,-,TGTGCCAGCAGTCCCAGAGAGGGGGGGCCGGGTGAGCAGTTCTTC,CASSPREGGPGEQFF
TRBJ2-5,TRBV5-1,-,-,TGCGCCAGCAGGGTGGACAGCAGAGAGACCCAGTACTTC,CASRVDSRETQYF
TRBJ2-7,TRBV18,-,TRBD2,TGTGCCAGCTCACCACCTGGGGTAGCGGGGGACTACTACGAGCAGTACTTC,CASSPPGVAGDYYEQYF
TRBJ2-2,TRBV18,-,TRBD1,TGTGCCAGCTCCCCAGGGACAGGCTACACCGGGGAGCTGTTTTTT,CASSPGTGYTGELFF
TRBJ1-2,TRBV4-3,once,-,TGCGCCAGCAGCCCGGCTCTGGGGGCCTATGGCTACACCTTC,CASSPALGAYGYTF
TRBJ2-7,TRBV10-3,-,-,TGTGCCATCAGTGAGTCATTGGCAGCTCCCTACGAGCAGTACTTC,CAISESLAAPYEQYF
TRBJ2-2,TRBV9,-,-,TGTGCCAGCAGCGTGGGTAGGGATACCGGGGAGCTGTTTTTT,CASSVGRDTGELFF
TRBJ1-5,TRBV28,few,TRBD1,TGTGCCAGCAGTTTTGGACAGGGTTACAATCAGCCCCAGCATTTT,CASSFGQGYNQPQHF
TRBJ1-1,TRBV29-1,-,-,TGCAGCGTTCGATCTACAGGGGAAGCTTTCTTT,CSVRSTGEAFF
TRBJ2-2,TRBV29-1,-,-,TGCAGCGTTGAATGGCAGAACACCGGGGAGCTGTTTTTT,CSVEWQNTGELFF
TRBJ2-5,TRBV5-1,few,-,TGCGCCAGCAGCTTCAACCAAGAGACCCAGTACTTC,CASSFNQETQYF
TRBJ2-7,TRBV28,-,-,TGTGCCAGCATGGTCACCCATTGGGACGAGCAGTACTTC,CASMVTHWDEQYF